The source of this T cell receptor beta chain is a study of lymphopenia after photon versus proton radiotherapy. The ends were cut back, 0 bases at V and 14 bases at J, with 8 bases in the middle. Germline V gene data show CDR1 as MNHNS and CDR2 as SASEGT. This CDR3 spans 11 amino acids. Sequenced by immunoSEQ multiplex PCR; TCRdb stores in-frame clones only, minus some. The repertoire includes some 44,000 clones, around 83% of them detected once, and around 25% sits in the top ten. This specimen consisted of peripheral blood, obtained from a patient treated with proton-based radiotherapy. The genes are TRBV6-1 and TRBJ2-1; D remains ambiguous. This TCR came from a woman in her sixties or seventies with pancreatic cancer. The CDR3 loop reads CASSEAVRKFF. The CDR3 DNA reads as TGTGCCAGCAGTGAAGCCGTCAGGAAGTTCTTC.